These 22 T cell receptor beta chains share one sample of origin, sequenced in a study of cytomegalovirus exposure and HLA in healthy donors. The PCR ran on 60 Vbeta and 13 Jbeta primers. Measured with immunoSEQ multiplex PCR; TCRdb has only the in-frame clones, and not every one. The sample contains 70,000 to 95,000 clones, approximately 80% of which appear only once. Specimen: PBMCs. Receptors originate from a woman in her 30s in good health and CMV-seronegative.

V gene TRBV27 combines with J gene TRBJ1-6; TRBD1 matches at 7 bases. The CDR3 contains 16 residues. V shed 7 bases, J shed 6 bases, and the junction held 12 bases outside the gene matches. CDR1 and CDR2 (germline): MNHEY, SMNVEV (reference sequence). Written as DNA, the CDR3 is TGTGCCAGCAACAGTCGGGGACAGTTCTTTAATTCACCCCTCCACTTT. Translation gives CASNSRGQFFNSPLHF.

The table lists this clone with a count of one. CDR3 nucleotide sequence: TGTGCCAGTAGTATAGGCCTCAGGGGCACTGAAGCTTTCTTT. It codes for CASSIGLRGTEAFF. The chain links TRBV19 to TRBJ1-1; D perhaps matches TRBD1 (6 bases). Germline V gene lookup returns CDR1 LNHDA and CDR2 SQIVND (reference sequence). The CDR3 runs to 14 residues. Trimming stripped 1 base from V and 4 bases from J, with 10 bases between.

The rearrangement links TRBV5-4 to TRBJ2-5; tentatively, D is TRBD2 (6 bases). The tail of the sequence fits TRBJ2-7 better, so the J call may be wrong. The CDR3 is made up of 17 amino acids. Germline V gene sequence: CDR1 SGHNT, CDR2 YYREEE (reference sequence). The CDR3 spells CASSLDPLKRATYEQYF. The CDR3, as DNA: TGTGCCAGCAGCTTGGACCCCCTAAAGCGGGCCACCTACGAGCAGTACTTC.

The genes are TRBV5-4 and TRBJ2-7, with TRBD1 identical over 9 bases. The germline gives CDR1 SGHNT, CDR2 YYREEE (reference sequence). Germline trimming cut 6 bases from V and 5 bases from J; bases unmatched to any gene: 6. The CDR3 totals 13 residues. The chain's CDR3 is CASTDRGKDEQYF. The CDR3 nucleotides read TGTGCCAGCACCGACAGGGGGAAGGACGAGCAGTACTTC.

J is TRBJ1-1 and V is TRBV30; D possibly corresponds to TRBD1 (5 bases). CDR3 length: 15 amino acids. Germline V gene lookup returns CDR1 GTSNPN and CDR2 SVGIG (reference sequence). Deletions cut 3 bases from V and 4 bases from J, with 18 bases between. The CDR3 DNA sequence: TGTGCCTGGAGAATTGGGGGGGTGGTTTCCACTGAAGCTTTCTTT. This codes for CAWRIGGVVSTEAFF.

The chain combines TRBV18 with TRBJ1-5; D is perhaps TRBD1 (6 bases). The CDR3 is 13 amino acids. V was trimmed by 6 bases and J by 5 bases, leaving 11 bases between them. Germline V gene data show CDR1 as KGHSH and CDR2 as LQKENI. This CDR3 is CASSTGLDQPQHF. The CDR3 nucleotides read TGTGCCAGCTCTACAGGGCTCGATCAGCCCCAGCATTTT.

The V gene is TRBV5-1, the J gene TRBJ1-2; D uncertain. CDR3 length equals 15 residues. Per the germline V gene, CDR1 is SGHRS and CDR2 is YFSETQ. V was cut by 0 bases and J by 4 bases, with 13 bases left in between. CDR3 amino acids: CASSLGTEPLYGYTF. In DNA, the CDR3 is TGCGCCAGCAGCTTGGGTACAGAACCCCTCTATGGCTACACCTTC.

This clone was picked up one time. The V and J genes are TRBV27 and TRBJ1-5; the D gene is possibly TRBD1 (6 bases). Germline V gene data show CDR1 as MNHEY and CDR2 as SMNVEV (reference sequence). This CDR3 has 15 amino acids. The V end lost 1 base, the J end lost 3 bases, and 10 bases lay between the germline ends. The CDR3 DNA reads TGTGCCAGCAGTTTATTAGGGGACACCAATCAGCCCCAGCATTTT. It encodes CASSLLGDTNQPQHF.

J is TRBJ2-7 and V is TRBV13; TRBD2 matches 7 bases. This CDR3 contains 14 residues. Germline V gene lookup returns CDR1 PRHDT and CDR2 FYEKMQ (reference sequence). The ends lost 6 bases at V and 3 bases at J; junction bases unmatched: 8. This CDR3 is CASRRLAENYEQYF. In DNA form, the CDR3 reads TGTGCCAGCAGGCGGCTAGCGGAAAACTACGAGCAGTACTTC.

This chain connects TRBV28 to TRBJ1-2; the match to TRBD1 covers 7 bases. CDR1 is MDHEN, CDR2 SYDVKM, per germline. Trimming at V came to 10 bases and at J to 0 bases, leaving 14 bases not matched to a gene. The CDR3 contains 16 residues. CDR3 sequence (DNA): TGTGCCACCCAGATTGGGGGACAGTTTACTAACTATGGCTACACCTTC. This sequence encodes CATQIGGQFTNYGYTF.

The chain has TRBV2 and TRBJ1-1; 8 nucleotides agree with TRBD1. The CDR3 extends over 13 amino acids. V trimming: 6 bases; J trimming: 1 base; junction bases outside the gene matches: 1. Germline CDR1 and CDR2: SNHLY and FYNNEI. The CDR3 bases are TGTGCCAGCAGAGGGACAGGGAACACTGAAGCTTTCTTT. Translated: CASRGTGNTEAFF.

The genes are TRBV11-1 and TRBJ1-1; TRBD1 matches 7 bases. The CDR3 contains 15 residues. Trimming took 1 base from V and 5 from J; bases not matched to a gene: 7. Germline lookup yields CDR1 SGHAT and CDR2 FQDESV (reference sequence). The CDR3 region has the DNA TGTGCCAGCAGCTTAGACGGGACAGATCGGACTGAAGCTTTCTTT. Translation gives CASSLDGTDRTEAFF. Drawing the rest from reference TRBV11-1 and TRBJ1-1, the complete variable domain is EAEVAQSPRYKITEKSQAVAFWCDPISGHATLYWYRQILGQGPELLVQFQDESVVDDSQLPKDRFSAERLKGVDSTLKIQPAELGDSAMYLCASSLDGTDRTEAFFGQGTRLTVV.

The chain is built from TRBV28 and TRBJ2-7, with 10 positions matching TRBD1. CDR3 size: 16 residues. The junction had 13 bases not matched to a gene; V was cut back by 6 bases and J by 5 bases. Germline CDR1 is MDHEN and CDR2 is SYDVKM. This CDR3 reads CASSPDRGRFIHEQYF. The CDR3, as DNA: TGTGCCAGCAGCCCCGACAGGGGGCGCTTTATCCACGAGCAGTACTTC.

This clone has just one count. The CDR3 here is CASSVSGTGSIEQYF. In DNA form, the CDR3 reads TGTGCCAGCAGTGTAAGCGGGACTGGGTCGATCGAGCAGTACTTC. This chain connects TRBV28 to TRBJ2-7; 7 nucleotides align to TRBD2. Unmatched junction bases numbered 13, after V lost 5 bases and J lost 6 bases. The CDR3 sequence is 15 residues long. CDR1 and CDR2 from the germline V gene are MDHEN and SYDVKM.

The chain employs TRBV30 and TRBJ2-2; D is uncertain. Trimming shortened V by 3 bases and J by 3 bases, and 11 bases separated the two germline ends. The CDR3 runs 14 residues. Germline CDR1 GTSNPN, CDR2 SVGIG (reference sequence). The CDR3 here is CAWSLRRDTGELFF. In DNA, the CDR3 is TGTGCCTGGAGCCTCCGACGGGACACCGGGGAGCTGTTTTTT.

In regard to this clone: Germline is not matched at one junction end, which may reflect a read error. This chain uses TRBV5-6 with TRBJ2-5, with 14 bases that match TRBD2. Germline CDR1 is SGHDT and CDR2 is YYEEEE. The CDR3 is made up of 15 amino acids. The CDR3 loop reads CAGSAGLAGGETQYF. The CDR3 DNA is TGTGCCGGCAGCGCCGGACTAGCGGGAGGTGAGACCCAGTACTTC.

The chain is built from TRBV19 and TRBJ1-3; 9 nucleotides align to TRBD1. Germline CDR1 LNHDA, CDR2 SQIVND (reference sequence). The CDR3 consists of 17 residues. Trimming removed 5 bases from V and 0 bases from J; junction bases left unmatched: 8. Here the CDR3 reads CASSFSDRGLSGNTIYF. CDR3 bases: TGTGCCAGTAGTTTCTCGGACAGGGGCCTCTCTGGAAACACCATATATTTT.

This clone was recorded only once. V and J are TRBV2 and TRBJ1-1; a possible D gene is TRBD1 (6 bases). V gave up 1 base and J gave up 3 bases, with 12 bases separating them. CDR3 length equals 15 residues. CDR1 is SNHLY and CDR2 is FYNNEI in the germline V gene. In DNA form, the CDR3 reads TGTGCCAGCAGTGAAGAGGCAGGGGAGTACACTGAAGCTTTCTTT. Residues: CASSEEAGEYTEAFF.

This rearrangement joins TRBV21-1 to TRBJ2-1; the table's D call, TRBD1, has no DNA check behind it. TRBV21-1 is a pseudogene segment. The CDR3 is made up of 16 amino acids. The CDR3 sequence: CASSKRGQGIHNEQFF. The CDR3 region has the DNA TGTGCCAGCAGCAAAAGGGGACAGGGAATCCACAATGAGCAGTTCTTC.

The CDR3 is CATSLPNYGYTF. Here the CDR3 DNA reads TGTGCCACCAGTCTCCCTAACTATGGCTACACCTTC. The chain is built from TRBV15 and TRBJ1-2; D is unclear. Germline V lookup: CDR1 LNHNV, CDR2 YYDKDF (reference sequence). The CDR3 runs 12 residues. The V end was cut by 6 bases, the J end by 0 bases, with 5 bases between.

This clone was observed once. The rearrangement links TRBV14 to TRBJ2-7, with 9 positions matching TRBD1. The V gene's germline CDR1 is SGHDN and CDR2 FVKESK. V was clipped by 7 bases and J by 6 bases; unmatched bases: 13. CDR3 size: 15 residues. The CDR3 nucleotides read TGTGCCAGCACCACAAGTAGGGGACAGGGCGCCGAGCAGTACTTC. Encoded protein: CASTTSRGQGAEQYF.

The chain couples TRBV7-9 to TRBJ2-1; 7 nucleotides agree with TRBD2. CDR1 is SEHNR and CDR2 is FQNEAQ in the germline V gene (reference sequence). The CDR3 covers 16 residues. V shed 1 base, J shed 3 bases, and the junction held 6 bases outside the gene matches. The CDR3, as DNA: TGTGCCAGCAGCTTAGATACTAGCGCTAGCTACAATGAGCAGTTCTTC. It specifies CASSLDTSASYNEQFF.